Below are 30 T cell receptor beta chains sequenced from a single sample in a study of T cell repertoires in cytomegalovirus infection. MiXCR, run by TCRdb on the reads, gives a single entry per CDR3 protein. The sample includes nearly 450,000 distinct CDR3 sequences, 31% of them seen just once. The sequenced sample consisted of PBMCs. These receptors came from a human donor in good health (CMV status not recorded). Some clones in this sample may be carry-over from other donors' samples.

The chain is built from TRBV5-5 and TRBJ1-2, with D hard to call. Germline CDR1 and CDR2: SGHKS and YYEKEE (reference sequence). This CDR3 contains 13 residues. V lost 0 bases, J lost 9 bases, and 12 bases lay in between. The CDR3 DNA follows: TGTGCCAGCAGCTTGGCAGTTCGGTTGAGCTACACCTTC. Translating it yields CASSLAVRLSYTF.

Written as DNA, the CDR3 is TGTGCCAGCGGTGGGATCTACTCCGAGCAGTACTTC. Encoded protein: CASGGIYSEQYF. This chain uses TRBV25-1 with TRBJ2-7; D call uncertain. The ends were cut back, 8 bases at V and 6 bases at J, with 14 bases in the middle. The CDR3 length is 12 residues. CDR1 MGHDK and CDR2 SYGVNS come from the germline V gene.

The rearrangement uses TRBV5-1 and TRBJ1-5; D perhaps matches TRBD1 (5 bases). Germline assignment: CDR1 SGHRS and CDR2 YFSETQ. The CDR3 is 14 amino acids. V was pared by 1 base and J by 7 bases, with 12 bases between. The CDR3 region has the DNA TGCGCCAGCAGCTTGTCCTTGGGGGAACAGCCCCAGCATTTT. It encodes CASSLSLGEQPQHF.

This clonotype was found a few times. The chain links TRBV12-3 or TRBV12-4 to TRBJ2-2; possible D gene TRBD2, 5 bases. This CDR3 is built from 13 residues. Trimming cost V 5 bases and J 6 bases, with 10 bases left between them. DNA for the CDR3: TGTGCCAGCAGTCCCCAGCGGCCCGGGGAGCTGTTTTTT. This sequence encodes CASSPQRPGELFF.

This clonotype was seen repeatedly, ten times or more. The chain carries TRBV7-2 and TRBJ2-3, with a weak D call TRBD2 (6 bases). Germline V gene lookup returns CDR1 SGHTA and CDR2 FQGNSA. The ends were cut back, 1 base at V and 0 bases at J, with 8 bases in the middle. The CDR3 is 15 amino acids. This chain's CDR3 is CASSLVGGSTDTQYF. The CDR3 coding sequence is TGTGCCAGCAGCTTAGTCGGGGGTAGCACAGATACGCAGTATTTT.

This clonotype turned up a few times. The chain has TRBV5-6 and TRBJ1-6; the D is unclear. The germline gives CDR1 SGHDT, CDR2 YYEEEE. V was clipped by 4 bases and J by 10 bases, with 21 bases between them. This CDR3 region has 16 residues. The CDR3 coding sequence is TGTGCCAGCAGCCCCGCCCTTCAGGCCTTTGTGTCACCCCTCCACTTT. Translated: CASSPALQAFVSPLHF. Full variable domain (remainder filled in from reference TRBV5-6 and TRBJ1-6): DAGVTQSPTHLIKTRGQQVTLRCSPKSGHDTVSWYQQALGQGPQFIFQYYEEEERQRGNFPDRFSGHQFPNYSSELNVNALLLGDSALYLCASSPALQAFVSPLHFGNGTRLTVT.

The chain combines TRBV20-1 with TRBJ2-5; 9 nucleotides agree with TRBD1. The ends lost 5 bases at V and 5 bases at J; junction bases unmatched: 3. The CDR3 sequence is 12 residues long. Looked up from germline, CDR1 is DFQATT and CDR2 is SNEGSKA (reference sequence). In DNA form, the CDR3 reads TGCAGTGCTGGGGACAGGGAGGAGACCCAGTACTTC. Encoded protein: CSAGDREETQYF.

V and J are TRBV24-1 and TRBJ2-1; the match to TRBD2 covers 7 bases. The CDR3 spans 13 residues. V dropped 4 bases and J dropped 11; count of bases not matched to a gene: 7. Germline CDR1 reads KGHDR; CDR2 reads SFDVKD. Here the CDR3 DNA reads TGTGCCACCAGTGACCGAAGGACTAGGAAGCAGTTCTTC. It is translated as CATSDRRTRKQFF.

This clonotype has ten or more counts. The rearrangement uses TRBV12-3 or TRBV12-4 and TRBJ1-5; 9 positions match TRBD1. V lost 5 bases to trimming and J lost 0 bases; unmatched junction nucleotides: 8. There are 17 residues in the CDR3. CDR3 in amino acids: CASSPGQGLYSNQPQHF. In DNA, the CDR3 is TGTGCCAGCAGTCCGGGACAGGGCCTCTATAGCAATCAGCCCCAGCATTTT.

This clonotype was seen a few times. J is TRBJ1-5 and V is TRBV6-5, with D unresolved. Per germline, CDR1 MNHEY and CDR2 SVGAGI. The CDR3 length is 14 residues. V was pared by 6 bases and J by 1 base, with 10 bases between. CDR3: CASRGAGSNQPQHF. DNA for the CDR3: TGTGCCAGCAGGGGTGCGGGCAGCAATCAGCCCCAGCATTTT.

V and J are TRBV5-5 and TRBJ1-1, with D unclear. This CDR3 region has 13 residues. V dropped 4 bases and J dropped 4 bases, with 11 bases sitting between them. The germline V gene encodes CDR1 SGHKS and CDR2 YYEKEE (reference sequence). DNA for the CDR3: TGTGCCAGCAGCCTTTCTTCGACCACTGAAGCTTTCTTT. It codes for CASSLSSTTEAFF.

The chain combines TRBV7-8 with TRBJ1-4; TRBD1 might be the D (6 bases). Trimming removed 5 bases from V and 1 base from J, with 11 bases in between. CDR1 and CDR2 (germline): SGHVS, FQNEAQ. The CDR3 covers 15 residues. The CDR3 loop reads CASSAQGGTNEKLFF. The DNA for the CDR3 is TGTGCCAGCAGCGCACAGGGCGGAACTAATGAAAAACTGTTTTTT.

This clonotype was seen ten or more times. The rearrangement joins TRBV7-2 to TRBJ2-4, with 13 bases matching TRBD2. V lost 1 base to trimming and J lost 7 bases; unmatched junction nucleotides: 10. CDR1 is SGHTA, CDR2 FQGNSA, per germline. There are 18 residues in the CDR3. This CDR3 is CASSLELAGGPGRNIQYF. DNA for the CDR3: TGTGCCAGCAGCTTAGAACTAGCGGGGGGGCCCGGAAGGAACATTCAGTACTTC.

The V call is TRBV7-2, the J call TRBJ2-7; D is unresolved. The V gene's germline CDR1 is SGHTA and CDR2 FQGNSA. The V gene lost 5 bases and the J gene lost 0 bases, with 11 bases spanning the gap. The CDR3 is 14 amino acids. This chain's CDR3 is CASSRTFGSYEQYF. CDR3 sequence (DNA): TGTGCCAGCAGCCGGACGTTTGGCTCCTACGAGCAGTACTTC.

As regards this clonotype: A read error may explain this, as a much larger clone is one base away. The conserved phenylalanine or tryptophan normally closing the CDR3 is absent here, so this likely arose from a read error. The chain employs TRBV6-1 and TRBJ1-5, with D unresolved. The CDR3 length is 16 residues. Germline-derived CDR1 and CDR2 are MNHNS and SASEGT. V was trimmed by 2 bases and J by 1 base, leaving 12 bases between them. CDR3 loop: CASSEIGHRSNQPQHC. CDR3 in DNA: TGTGCCAGCAGTGAAATTGGTCACAGAAGCAATCAGCCCCAGCATTGT.

V and J are TRBV4-1 and TRBJ2-7; D may be TRBD2 (5 bases). Germline lookup yields CDR1 MGHRA and CDR2 YSYEKL. The CDR3 totals 14 residues. V gave up 1 base and J gave up 6 bases, with 13 bases separating them. CDR3 sequence: CASSQVPEGPEQYF. The CDR3 coding sequence is TGCGCCAGCAGCCAAGTCCCTGAGGGCCCCGAGCAGTACTTC.

The CDR3 region is CASSPTDGVNTEAFF. The DNA for the CDR3 is TGTGCCAGCTCACCAACGGACGGGGTGAACACTGAAGCTTTCTTT. The V and J genes are TRBV18 and TRBJ1-1, with D hard to call. CDR1 and CDR2 from the germline V gene are KGHSH and LQKENI. The V and J ends lost 2 bases and 0 bases respectively, with 10 bases between them. The CDR3 spans 15 residues.

This clonotype was seen a few times. CDR3 in DNA: TGTGCTAGTGGTTTGGTACGAAGCGGGGCAGATAACACAGATACGCAGTATTTT. Translating it yields CASGLVRSGADNTDTQYF. The V gene is TRBV12-5, the J gene TRBJ2-3, with 7 bases matching TRBD2. The CDR3 is 18 amino acids. J lost 2 bases, V lost 0 bases, and 11 bases had no gene match. Looked up from germline, CDR1 is LGHNT and CDR2 is FRNRAP.

This clonotype was observed many times. The chain uses TRBV7-9 and TRBJ1-2; D perhaps matches TRBD1 (5 bases). The CDR3 is 14 residues long. Trimming pared 2 bases from V and 5 bases from J, leaving 12 bases between. Germline lookup yields CDR1 SEHNR and CDR2 FQNEAQ (reference sequence). The chain's CDR3 is CASSLPTVTYGYTF. Written as DNA, the CDR3 is TGTGCCAGCAGCTTACCGACAGTTACTTATGGCTACACCTTC.

The chain carries TRBV12-3 or TRBV12-4 and TRBJ1-5; D is possibly TRBD1 (6 bases). V lost 7 bases and J 1 base, leaving 11 bases between the germline ends. The CDR3 runs 14 residues. Written as DNA, the CDR3 is TGTGCCAGCATGCGGACAGCGAGCAATCAGCCCCAGCATTTT. This gives the protein CASMRTASNQPQHF.

The CDR3 here is CASSFHLLQGITEAFF. In DNA, the CDR3 is TGTGCCAGCAGCTTTCATCTGCTTCAGGGCATAACTGAAGCTTTCTTT. The chain couples TRBV5-5 to TRBJ1-1; D might be TRBD1 (5 bases). CDR3 size: 16 residues. In germline, CDR1 is SGHKS, CDR2 YYEKEE (reference sequence). V lost 2 bases, J lost 5 bases, and 19 bases lay in between.

This clonotype was picked up many times. The rearrangement links TRBV7-8 to TRBJ2-5; perhaps TRBD2 as D (7 bases). Germline values: CDR1 SGHVS, CDR2 FQNEAQ. The CDR3 length is 15 residues. Trimming took 3 bases from V and 5 from J, leaving 16 bases between them. In DNA form, the CDR3 reads TGTGCCAGCAGCTTGAGGGGGAGGGTCCATGAGACCCAGTACTTC. This gives the protein CASSLRGRVHETQYF.

This clonotype was seen a handful of times. V gene TRBV2 combines with J gene TRBJ1-5, with no clear D. Looked up from germline, CDR1 is SNHLY and CDR2 is FYNNEI. The CDR3 consists of 15 residues. V lost 4 bases to trimming and J lost 0 bases, with 10 bases between them. The CDR3, as DNA: TGTGCCAGCAGTGGGAGGCAGATTAGCAATCAGCCCCAGCATTTT. Translation gives CASSGRQISNQPQHF.

This clonotype was detected only a few times. The rearrangement uses TRBV4-1 and TRBJ2-5, with D possibly matching TRBD1 (6 bases). Trimming removed 1 base from V and 5 bases from J, with 17 bases in between. The CDR3 totals 16 residues. CDR1 and CDR2 (germline): MGHRA, YSYEKL. The CDR3 spells CASSQGSGAGRETQYF. The CDR3 region has the DNA TGCGCCAGCAGCCAAGGATCAGGGGCTGGTAGGGAGACCCAGTACTTC.

This clonotype turned up a few times. V gene TRBV12-3 or TRBV12-4 combines with J gene TRBJ2-1; D ambiguous. The CDR3 spans 15 residues. Trimming took 6 bases from V and 0 from J, leaving 12 bases between them. CDR3 loop: CASRGRANSYNEQFF. The CDR3 nucleotides read TGTGCCAGCAGGGGTCGGGCAAACTCCTACAATGAGCAGTTCTTC.

CDR3 in DNA: TGCAGTGCTAAGGGGCAGGGGAATCAGCCCCAGCATTTT. Its protein product is CSAKGQGNQPQHF. The rearrangement uses TRBV20-1 and TRBJ1-5, with D possibly matching TRBD1 (6 bases). V was cut by 4 bases and J by 4 bases, with 11 bases left in between. The CDR3 consists of 13 residues. Germline CDR1 reads DFQATT; CDR2 reads SNEGSKA (reference sequence).

This clonotype showed up many times. The V gene is TRBV7-2, the J gene TRBJ2-1; TRBD2 matches at 10 bases. V lost 5 bases and J lost 5; bases outside the gene matches: 12. The CDR3 contains 17 residues. In germline, CDR1 is SGHTA, CDR2 FQGNSA. The CDR3 DNA follows: TGTGCCAGCAGCCCCTGGCATAGCGGGGGGAGGAACAATGAGCAGTTCTTC. Protein: CASSPWHSGGRNNEQFF.

The chain combines TRBV7-8 with TRBJ2-1; 8 positions match TRBD2. The CDR3 contains 14 residues. V gave up 1 base and J gave up 8 bases; unmatched junction bases: 4. The germline CDR1 and CDR2 sequences are SGHVS and FQNEAQ. The DNA for the CDR3 is TGTGCCAGCAGCTTAGACCGGGGGGGCCATGAGCAGTTCTTC. Its protein product is CASSLDRGGHEQFF. Using reference TRBV7-8 and TRBJ2-1 for the parts outside the CDR3, the full variable domain is GAGVSQSPRYKVAKRGQDVALRCDPISGHVSLFWYQQALGQGPEFLTYFQNEAQLDKSGLPSDRFFAERPEGSVSTLKIQRTQQEDSAVYLCASSLDRGGHEQFFGPGTRLTVL.

This clonotype was picked up many times. This rearrangement joins TRBV7-2 to TRBJ2-7; possible D gene TRBD2, 5 bases. V lost 4 bases to trimming and J lost 9 bases, with 22 bases between them. Per the germline V gene, CDR1 is SGHTA and CDR2 is FQGNSA. This CDR3 contains 15 residues. CDR3 protein: CASSSQPGSGGGQYF. For the CDR3, the DNA is TGTGCCAGCAGCTCCCAGCCGGGATCCGGAGGTGGGCAGTACTTC. Drawing the rest from reference TRBV7-2 and TRBJ2-7, the complete variable domain is GAGVSQSPSNKVTEKGKDVELRCDPISGHTALYWYRQSLGQGLEFLIYFQGNSAPDKSGLPSDRFSAERTGGSVSTLTIQRTQQEDSAVYLCASSSQPGSGGGQYFGPGTRLTVT.

Ten or more counts support this clonotype. The chain combines TRBV28 with TRBJ1-5; D is unclear. Trimming removed 1 base from V and 4 bases from J, with 8 bases in between. Germline V CDR1 and CDR2: MDHEN, SYDVKM. CDR3 size: 14 residues. CDR3 DNA sequence: TGTGCCAGCAGTTTATATTATGGGAATCAGCCCCAGCATTTT. Amino acid sequence: CASSLYYGNQPQHF.